This T cell receptor (beta chain) was found in a study of blood T cell repertoires in COVID-19. Study details: Samples representing acute and convalescent COVID-19 were sourced from the United States, Italy and Spain.

Sequencing used immunoSEQ multiplex PCR; TCRdb keeps in-frame clones, though not all of them. The sample carries 150,000 to 200,000 clones, around 88% recorded once. This sequence originates from a woman in her sixties or seventies who had recovered from COVID-19. The sequenced sample was peripheral blood.

CDR3 nucleotide sequence: TGTGCCAGCAGCTTAGTGGTCCGCGACGAGCAGTACTTC. Translating it yields CASSLVVRDEQYF. The genes are TRBV7-3 and TRBJ2-7; D is unresolved. The germline CDR1 and CDR2 sequences are SGHTA and FQGTGA. Trimming stripped 2 bases from V and 5 bases from J, with 10 bases between. The CDR3 is 13 residues long.